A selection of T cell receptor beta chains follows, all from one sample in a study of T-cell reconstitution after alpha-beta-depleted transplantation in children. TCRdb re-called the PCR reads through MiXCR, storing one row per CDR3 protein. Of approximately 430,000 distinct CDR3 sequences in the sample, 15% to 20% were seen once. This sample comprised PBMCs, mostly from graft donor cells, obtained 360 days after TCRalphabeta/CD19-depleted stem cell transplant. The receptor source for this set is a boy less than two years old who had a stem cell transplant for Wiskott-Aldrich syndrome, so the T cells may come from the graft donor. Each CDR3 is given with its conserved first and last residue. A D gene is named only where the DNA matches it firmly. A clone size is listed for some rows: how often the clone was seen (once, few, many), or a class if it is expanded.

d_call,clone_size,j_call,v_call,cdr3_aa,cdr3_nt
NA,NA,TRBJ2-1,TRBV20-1,CSASPQGTHPRSYNEQFF,TGCAGTGCCTCCCCCCAAGGGACCCACCCGCGGTCCTACAATGAGCAGTTCTTC
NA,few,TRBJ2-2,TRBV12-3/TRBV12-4,CASSALRSTGELFF,TGTGCCAGCAGTGCCCTTAGATCCACCGGGGAGCTGTTTTTT
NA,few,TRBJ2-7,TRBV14,CASSQRDILEAQYF,TGTGCCAGCAGCCAGAGGGACATTCTGGAGGCGCAGTACTTC
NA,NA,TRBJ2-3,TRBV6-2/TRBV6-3,CASRPEAETDTQYF,TGTGCCAGCAGGCCGGAGGCGGAGACAGATACGCAGTATTTT
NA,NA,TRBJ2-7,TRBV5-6,CASSSTREQYF,TGTGCCAGCAGTTCTACGAGGGAGCAGTACTTC
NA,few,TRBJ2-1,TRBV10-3,CAISKEYYNEQFF,TGTGCCATCAGCAAGGAATACTACAATGAGCAGTTCTTC
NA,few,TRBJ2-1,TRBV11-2,CASSSQLAMDEQFF,TGTGCCAGCAGCTCTCAACTAGCTATGGATGAGCAGTTCTTC
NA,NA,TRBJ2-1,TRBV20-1,CSAQTRGPEFF,TGCAGTGCCCAGACGCGGGGGCCAGAGTTCTTC
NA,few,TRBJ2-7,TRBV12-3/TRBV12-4,CASTRGELESYEQYF,TGTGCCAGCACCCGCGGGGAGTTAGAATCCTACGAGCAGTACTTC
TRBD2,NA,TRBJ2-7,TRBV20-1,CSARGQTSGIQQYF,TGCAGTGCTAGGGGGCAGACTAGCGGGATTCAGCAGTACTTC
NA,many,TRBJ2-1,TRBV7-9,CASSQAVRRYNEQFF,TGTGCCAGCAGCCAAGCAGTACGAAGGTACAATGAGCAGTTCTTC
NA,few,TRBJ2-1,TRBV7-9,CASSSSRASEFF,TGTGCCAGCAGCTCCTCCCGGGCCTCTGAGTTCTTC
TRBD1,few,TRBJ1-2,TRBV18,CASSYQQGAEVYGYTF,TGTGCCAGCTCCTATCAACAGGGGGCGGAGGTCTATGGCTACACCTTC
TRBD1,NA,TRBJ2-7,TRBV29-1,CSVWTGERYEQYF,TGCAGCGTTTGGACAGGGGAACGCTACGAGCAGTACTTC
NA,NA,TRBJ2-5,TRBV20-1,CSAALDQETQYF,TGCAGTGCTGCCTTGGACCAAGAGACCCAGTACTTC
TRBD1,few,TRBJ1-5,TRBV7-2,CASSSQQGRNQPQHF,TGTGCCAGCAGCTCCCAACAGGGGCGAAATCAGCCCCAGCATTTT
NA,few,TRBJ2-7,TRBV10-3,CAISEKGSPYEQYF,TGTGCCATCAGTGAGAAAGGGAGTCCCTACGAGCAGTACTTC
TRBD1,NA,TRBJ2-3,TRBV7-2,CASSLRTGSTDTQYF,TGTGCCAGCAGTCTCAGGACAGGGAGCACAGATACGCAGTATTTT
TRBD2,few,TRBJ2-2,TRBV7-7,CASSRGLAGAGTGELFF,TGTGCCAGCAGCCGCGGACTAGCGGGGGCTGGGACCGGGGAGCTGTTTTTT
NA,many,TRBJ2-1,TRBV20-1,CSARRGSSYNEQFF,TGCAGTGCTAGGCGGGGTAGCTCCTACAATGAGCAGTTCTTC
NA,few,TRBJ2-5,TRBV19,CASSEGEGTQYF,TGTGCCAGTAGTGAGGGGGAGGGGACCCAGTACTTC
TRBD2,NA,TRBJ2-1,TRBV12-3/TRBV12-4,CASTLSGGGNEQFF,TGTGCCAGCACCCTTAGCGGGGGCGGTAATGAGCAGTTCTTC
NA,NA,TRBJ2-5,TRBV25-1,CASSRGRRVWEETQYF,TGTGCCAGCAGTCGAGGCAGGAGGGTTTGGGAAGAGACCCAGTACTTC
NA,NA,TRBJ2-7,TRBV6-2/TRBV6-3,CASSYRLRDYEQYF,TGTGCCAGCAGTTACAGGTTAAGGGACTACGAGCAGTACTTC
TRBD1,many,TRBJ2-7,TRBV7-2,CASSRTGAYEQYF,TGTGCCAGCAGCCGGACAGGGGCCTACGAGCAGTACTTC
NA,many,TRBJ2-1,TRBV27,CASSLSTKGFYNEQFF,TGTGCCAGCAGTTTATCAACTAAGGGGTTCTACAATGAGCAGTTCTTC
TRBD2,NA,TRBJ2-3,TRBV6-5,CASSYSGKSADTQYF,TGTGCCAGCAGTTATAGCGGGAAATCCGCAGATACGCAGTATTTT
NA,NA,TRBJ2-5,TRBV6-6,CASRATETQYF,TGTGCCAGCAGGGCTACAGAGACCCAGTACTTC
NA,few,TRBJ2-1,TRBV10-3,CAISPRRDHEQFF,TGTGCCATCAGCCCACGCAGGGACCATGAGCAGTTCTTC
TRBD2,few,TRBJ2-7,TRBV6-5,CASSFPPGLGVGEQYF,TGTGCCAGCAGTTTTCCTCCGGGACTAGGCGTTGGCGAGCAGTACTTC
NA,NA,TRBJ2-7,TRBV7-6,CASSSSGTAEQYF,TGTGCCAGCAGCTCTTCAGGGACCGCCGAACAGTACTTC
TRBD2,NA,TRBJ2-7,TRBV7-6,CASSPSGGTYEQYF,TGTGCCAGCAGCCCTAGCGGGGGAACCTACGAGCAGTACTTC
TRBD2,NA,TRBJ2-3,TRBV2,CASRKTSGGETDTQYF,TGTGCCAGCAGGAAGACTAGCGGGGGGGAAACAGATACGCAGTATTTT
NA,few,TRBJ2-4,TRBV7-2,CASSQTVPGNIQYF,TGTGCCAGCAGCCAGACAGTGCCGGGAAACATTCAGTACTTC
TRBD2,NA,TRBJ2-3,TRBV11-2,CATARGLAFTDTQYF,TGTGCCACCGCCCGAGGACTAGCCTTCACAGATACGCAGTATTTT
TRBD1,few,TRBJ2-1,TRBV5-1,CASSFGWDRPYNEQFF,TGCGCCAGCAGCTTTGGGTGGGACAGGCCATACAATGAGCAGTTCTTC
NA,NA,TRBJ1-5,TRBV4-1,CASSQDPTWLDQPQHF,TGCGCCAGCAGCCAAGATCCGACGTGGTTAGATCAGCCCCAGCATTTT